Presented here are 2 T cell receptor beta chains from one specimen sequenced in a study of beta chain features in type 1 diabetes. Expressed TCRB transcripts were sequenced because the entire RNA isolate underwent reverse transcription. Using immunoSEQ multiplex PCR, the repertoire was profiled, and TCRdb retains in-frame clones only, with some absent. The sample contains around 310,000 clones, approximately 9.9% of which appear only once. Sequenced: naive CD4+ T cells from blood. Receptor source: a woman aged 25 to 39 in good health.

This clone has a handful of counts. The V call is TRBV18, the J call TRBJ2-4, with 8 bases matching TRBD1. J lost 4 bases, V lost 5 bases, and 4 bases had no gene match. Germline-derived CDR1 and CDR2 are KGHSH and LQKENI. The CDR3 runs to 14 residues. The CDR3 reads CASSFHRGKNIQYF. CDR3 bases: TGTGCCAGCTCATTTCACAGGGGGAAAAACATTCAGTACTTC.

This clone has only a few counts. The rearrangement links TRBV18 to TRBJ2-1; 10 bases map to TRBD2. V shed 4 bases, J shed 3 bases, and the junction held 3 bases outside the gene matches. Germline assignment: CDR1 KGHSH and CDR2 LQKENI. The CDR3 extends over 15 amino acids. CDR3: CASSLTSGYYNEQFF. The CDR3 region has the DNA TGTGCCAGCTCACTGACTAGCGGGTACTACAATGAGCAGTTCTTC.